What follows is one T cell receptor (beta chain) and its context. What it recognizes is unknown. The sample originates from a study of beta chain features in type 1 diabetes. Study at large: Healthy donors resembled patients in age, gender and cell yields.

Germline trimming cut 11 bases from V and 4 bases from J; bases unmatched to any gene: 8. Looked up from germline, CDR1 is MDHEN and CDR2 is SYDVKM. The CDR3 runs to 13 residues. The sequenced template was cDNA made from the entire isolated RNA. TCRdb's copy holds only in-frame clones and misses some; the assay was immunoSEQ multiplex PCR. The sample consists of 450,000 to 600,000 clones, about 32% of them appearing once. Overall study findings and caveats: At VDJ recombination sites, type 1 diabetes patients had fewer insertions and more deleted nucleotides. Healthy donors had naive, central memory and Treg TCRB repertoires that appeared less similar than those seen among patients.

This TCR derives from a man aged 18 to 29 in good health. Specimen: naive CD4+ T cells from blood. The chain has TRBV28 and TRBJ2-3; 8 nucleotides line up with TRBD2. This chain's CDR3 is CASGGGTSDTQYF. CDR3 in DNA: TGTGCCTCCGGCGGGGGGACTTCAGATACGCAGTATTTT.